This T cell receptor (beta chain) was captured in a study of long-term antiretroviral therapy in people with HIV. In germline, CDR1 is SGHKS, CDR2 YYEKEE (reference sequence). The ends were cut back, 2 bases at V and 0 bases at J, with 8 bases in the middle. The CDR3 covers 14 residues. It was version v3.0 of the immunoSEQ assay that was run at survey level. Using immunoSEQ multiplex PCR, the repertoire was profiled, and TCRdb retains in-frame clones only, with some absent. The sample consists of 20,000 to 25,000 clones, around 80% of them appearing once. The source of this sequence is a man aged 18 to 29 with HIV. The source material was unsorted PBMCs, sampled 3 years after starting antiretroviral therapy. The chain couples TRBV5-5 to TRBJ1-1, with D unclear. The CDR3 protein is CASSFRPLNTEAFF. CDR3 bases: TGTGCCAGCAGCTTCAGGCCGTTGAACACTGAAGCTTTCTTT.